The 9 T cell receptor beta chains in this list originate from one sample, sequenced in a study of blood T cell repertoires in COVID-19. The data were produced by immunoSEQ multiplex PCR, yet TCRdb's version contains in-frame clones alone and is incomplete. The data contain some 150,000 clones, 80% of them singletons. The material sequenced was peripheral blood. The receptors here all came from a man in his 60s with acute or convalescent COVID-19.

CDR3 residues: CASSPDRGQGEQFF. The CDR3 bases are TGTGCCAGCAGCCCGGACAGGGGGCAGGGTGAGCAGTTCTTC. This chain links TRBV5-6 with TRBJ2-1; TRBD1 aligns across 11 bases. With 4 bases clipped from V and 9 bases from J, the junction kept 6 bases outside the gene matches. Germline values: CDR1 SGHDT, CDR2 YYEEEE. The CDR3 runs 14 residues.

The chain carries TRBV10-3 and TRBJ2-1; 10 nucleotides align to TRBD2. Looked up from germline, CDR1 is ENHRY and CDR2 is SYGVKD. The junction had 6 bases not matched to a gene; V was cut back by 4 bases and J by 15 bases. The CDR3 has 12 residues. The CDR3 spells CAISGPSGSPFF. For the CDR3, the DNA is TGTGCCATCAGTGGGCCTAGCGGGAGTCCGTTCTTC.

This chain uses TRBV9 with TRBJ1-2, with 7 bases lining up with TRBD1. The germline V gene encodes CDR1 SGDLS and CDR2 YYNGEE. This CDR3 is built from 15 residues. Trimming at V came to 0 bases and at J to 4 bases, leaving 6 bases not matched to a gene. For the CDR3, the DNA is TGTGCCAGCAGCGTAGGGGGCAGGGGGTCCTATGGCTACACCTTC. Protein: CASSVGGRGSYGYTF.

This rearrangement joins TRBV5-4 to TRBJ2-1, with D perhaps matching TRBD2 (7 bases). The germline V gene has CDR1 SGHNT and CDR2 YYREEE (reference sequence). The V gene lost 2 bases and the J gene lost 6 bases, with 12 bases spanning the gap. The CDR3 loop spans 14 amino acids. The CDR3 region is CASSFRGGGNEQFF. The CDR3 nucleotides are TGTGCCAGCAGCTTTAGGGGGGGCGGCAATGAGCAGTTCTTC. The full variable domain, in which reference TRBV5-4 and TRBJ2-1 provide the parts outside the CDR3, is ETGVTQSPTHLIKTRGQQVTLRCSSQSGHNTVSWYQQALGQGPQFIFQYYREEENGRGNFPPRFSGLQFPNYSSELNVNALELDDSALYLCASSFRGGGNEQFFGPGTRLTVL.

The chain is built from TRBV4-1 and TRBJ2-5; D call uncertain. Germline lookup yields CDR1 MGHRA and CDR2 YSYEKL. Between the trimmed V and J ends, which lost 4 bases and 4 bases, there was a span of 7 bases. CDR3 length: 12 residues. CDR3 in DNA: TGCGCCAGCAGCCCCTTCGGAGAGACCCAGTACTTC. As protein: CASSPFGETQYF.

The gene calls are TRBV19 and TRBJ1-5; tentatively, D is TRBD1 (5 bases). The CDR3 length is 15 residues. V shed 7 bases and J shed 5 bases, with 18 bases lying between them. Germline CDR1 and CDR2: LNHDA and SQIVND (reference sequence). This CDR3 reads CASNNYRGSDQPQHF. CDR3 sequence (DNA): TGTGCCAGTAATAACTATAGGGGTTCCGATCAGCCCCAGCATTTT.

This sequence joins TRBV2 and TRBJ2-3, with 11 bases matching TRBD2. The junction had 7 bases not matched to a gene; V was cut back by 2 bases and J by 6 bases. From germline, CDR1 is SNHLY and CDR2 FYNNEI. The CDR3 sequence is 16 residues long. The CDR3: CASSEFGLAGRDTQYF. CDR3 nucleotide sequence: TGTGCCAGCAGTGAATTTGGACTAGCGGGCCGGGATACGCAGTATTTT.

Regarding this clone: The sample holds other DNA sequences that translate to the same CDR3. This chain links TRBV7-2 with TRBJ2-3; D is unclear. Germline values: CDR1 SGHTA, CDR2 FQGNSA. V was pared by 1 base and J by 4 bases, with 6 bases between. CDR3 size: 13 residues. The CDR3 reads CASSLGLADTQYF. CDR3 nucleotide sequence: TGTGCCAGCAGCTTAGGACTTGCAGATACGCAGTATTTT.

This rearrangement joins TRBV7-9 to TRBJ2-3, with a possible D match to TRBD1 (5 bases). Germline loops: CDR1 SEHNR, CDR2 FQNEAQ (reference sequence). Trimming cost V 7 bases and J 1 base, with 12 bases left between them. The CDR3 sequence is 14 residues long. The CDR3 coding sequence is TGTGCCAGCACCTCCCTAGGGGGCACAGATACGCAGTATTTT. Residues: CASTSLGGTDTQYF. Full variable domain (missing parts from reference TRBV7-9 and TRBJ2-3): DTGVSQNPRHKITKRGQNVTFRCDPISEHNRLYWYRQTLGQGPEFLTYFQNEAQLEKSRLLSDRFSAERPKGSFSTLEIQRTEQGDSAMYLCASTSLGGTDTQYFGPGTRLTVL.